The entry that follows covers one TCR beta chain sequence. At one end, the junction sequence differs from germline, possibly due to a read error. The record originates from a study of tumor-infiltrating lymphocytes in primary liver carcinoma. Unsorted bulk tissue (roughly 17-34 mg) underwent RNA and DNA co-extraction. A constant-region primer primed TCR beta cDNA synthesis from 400 to 550 ng of total RNA. Three rounds of nested multiplex PCR with slightly modified ARM-PCR produced TCR beta libraries. TRBV1-TRBV30 forward primers paired with a C-beta reverse primer drove the first two PCR rounds, roughly 10 cycles each. TCRdb ran MiXCR on the multiplex PCR reads and lists one entry per CDR3 protein. The sample lists 50,000 to 70,000 distinct CDR3 sequences; 65% to 80% were seen once. This CDR3 region has 15 residues.

This chain links TRBV12-3 or TRBV12-4 with TRBJ2-1; 7 bases map to TRBD2. The sequenced sample was liver tumor tissue from sampling region 2. The subset is: tumor region T2, inferior pole. The TCR sequence derives from a man in his forties or fifties with primary liver carcinoma and hepatitis B virus infection. CDR3 in DNA: TGTGACAGCATCTTAGCGGGCGTGTCCTACAATGAGCAGTTCTTC. Translation gives CDSILAGVSYNEQFF.